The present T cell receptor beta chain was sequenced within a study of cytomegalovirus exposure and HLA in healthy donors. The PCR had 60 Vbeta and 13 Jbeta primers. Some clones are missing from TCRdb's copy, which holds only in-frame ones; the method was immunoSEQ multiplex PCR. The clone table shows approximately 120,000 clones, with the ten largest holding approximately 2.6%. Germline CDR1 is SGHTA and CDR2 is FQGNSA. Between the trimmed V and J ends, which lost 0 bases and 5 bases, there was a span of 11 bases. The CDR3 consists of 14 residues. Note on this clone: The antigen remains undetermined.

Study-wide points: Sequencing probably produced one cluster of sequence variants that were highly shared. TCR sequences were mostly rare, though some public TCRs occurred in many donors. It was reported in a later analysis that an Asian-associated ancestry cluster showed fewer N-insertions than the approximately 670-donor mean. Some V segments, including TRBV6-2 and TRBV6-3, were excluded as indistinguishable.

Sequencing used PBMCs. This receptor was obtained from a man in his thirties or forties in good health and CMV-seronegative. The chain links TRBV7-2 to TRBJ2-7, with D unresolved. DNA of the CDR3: TGTGCCAGCAGCTTAGCCCGCTATGCCCACGAGCAGTACTTC. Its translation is CASSLARYAHEQYF. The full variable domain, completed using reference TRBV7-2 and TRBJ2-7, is GAGVSQSPSNKVTEKGKDVELRCDPISGHTALYWYRQSLGQGLEFLIYFQGNSAPDKSGLPSDRFSAERTGGSVSTLTIQRTQQEDSAVYLCASSLARYAHEQYFGPGTRLTVT.